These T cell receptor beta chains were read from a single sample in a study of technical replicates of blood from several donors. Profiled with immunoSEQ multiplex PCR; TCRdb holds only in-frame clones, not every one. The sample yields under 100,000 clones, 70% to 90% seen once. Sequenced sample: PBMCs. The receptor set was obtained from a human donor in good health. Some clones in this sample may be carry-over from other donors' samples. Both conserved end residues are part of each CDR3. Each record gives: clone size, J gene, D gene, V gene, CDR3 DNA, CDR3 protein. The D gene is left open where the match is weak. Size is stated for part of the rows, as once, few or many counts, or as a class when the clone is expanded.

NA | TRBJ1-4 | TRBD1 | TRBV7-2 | TGTGCCAGCAGTCGACAGGGGGCGACGAATGAAAAACTGTTTTTT | CASSRQGATNEKLFF
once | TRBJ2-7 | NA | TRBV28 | TGTGCCAGCAGTCCCCCAGGATACGAGCAGTACTTC | CASSPPGYEQYF
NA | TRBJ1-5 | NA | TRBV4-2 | TGTGCCAGCAGCCAAGAAGCAAGAGTTCATAGCAATCAGCCCCAGCATTTT | CASSQEARVHSNQPQHF
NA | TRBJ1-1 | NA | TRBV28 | TGTGCCAGCAAAGGGGGGAACACTGAAGCTTTCTTT | CASKGGNTEAFF
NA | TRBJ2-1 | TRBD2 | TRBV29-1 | TGCAGCGCCACTAGCAGCGGGAGGCCCAATGAGCAGTTCTTC | CSATSSGRPNEQFF
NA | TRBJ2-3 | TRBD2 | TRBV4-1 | TGCGCCAGCAGCCTCGCGGGGGGGCCCTCAGATACGCAGTATTTT | CASSLAGGPSDTQYF
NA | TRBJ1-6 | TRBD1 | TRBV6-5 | TGTGCCAGCAGCCAGCAGGGGACAGGGAGTTCACCCCTCCACTTT | CASSQQGTGSSPLHF
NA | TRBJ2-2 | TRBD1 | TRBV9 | TGTGCCAGCAGCACCGACAGGGGGCGGTCCGGGGAGCTGTTTTTT | CASSTDRGRSGELFF
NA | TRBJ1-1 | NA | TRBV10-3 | TGTGCCATCAGTGATTCGGGGGGTGAAGCTTTCTTT | CAISDSGGEAFF
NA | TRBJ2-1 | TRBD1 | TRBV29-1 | TGCAGCGTTGCCCCTCGGGACAGGGTACATGAGCAGTTCTTC | CSVAPRDRVHEQFF
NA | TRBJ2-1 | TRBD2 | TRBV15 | TGTGCCACCAGCAGAGACAAGCGGGACTACAATGAGCAGTTCTTC | CATSRDKRDYNEQFF
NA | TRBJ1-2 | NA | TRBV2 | TGTGCCAGCAGTCCAACTGAGGGAGGTTTCTATGGCTACACCTTC | CASSPTEGGFYGYTF
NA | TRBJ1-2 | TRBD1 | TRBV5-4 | TGTGCCAGCAGCGGATCCGGGACAGGGAACTATGGCTACACCTTC | CASSGSGTGNYGYTF
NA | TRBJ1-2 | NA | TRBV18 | TGTGCCAGCTCACCACCGACAGAAACTTATGGCTACACCTTC | CASSPPTETYGYTF
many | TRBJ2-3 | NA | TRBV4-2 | TGTGCCAGCAGCCAAGCCGGGGAACCCTCAGATACGCAGTATTTT | CASSQAGEPSDTQYF
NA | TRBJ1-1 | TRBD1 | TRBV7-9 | TGTGCCAGCAAGATCCCCGCCCCGAAGGACAGGGGCACTGAAGCTTTCTTT | CASKIPAPKDRGTEAFF
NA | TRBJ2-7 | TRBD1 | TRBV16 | TGTGCCAGCAGTGTCGGGACAGGACCCTACGAGCAGTACTTC | CASSVGTGPYEQYF
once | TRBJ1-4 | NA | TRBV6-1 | TGTGCCAGCAGTGAATACAACTACTGGTCCGAAAAACTGTTTTTT | CASSEYNYWSEKLFF
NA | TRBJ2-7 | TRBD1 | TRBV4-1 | TGCGCCAGCAGCCAAACCGGGACAGGCGACTACGAGCAGTACTTC | CASSQTGTGDYEQYF
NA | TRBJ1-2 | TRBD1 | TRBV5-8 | TGTGCCAGCAGCACAGGACAGGGTGGCTATGGCTACACCTTC | CASSTGQGGYGYTF
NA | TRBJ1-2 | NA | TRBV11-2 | TGTGCCAGCAGCTTAGACAGTATCTATGGCTACACCTTC | CASSLDSIYGYTF
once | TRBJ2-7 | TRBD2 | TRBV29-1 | TGCAGCGTTAGGCGGGAGTCCTACGAGCAGTACTTC | CSVRRESYEQYF
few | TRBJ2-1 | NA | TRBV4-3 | TGCGCCAGCAGCCTAAGTCTAGATCTCGATGAGCAGTTCTTC | CASSLSLDLDEQFF
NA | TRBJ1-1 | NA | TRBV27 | TGTGCCAGCAGTTTAGATCAAGGGACAGAAGCTTTCTTT | CASSLDQGTEAFF
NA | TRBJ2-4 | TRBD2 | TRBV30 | TGTGCCTGGAGTGTACCGTTAGGCGGGAGGGCTGACATTCAGTACTTC | CAWSVPLGGRADIQYF
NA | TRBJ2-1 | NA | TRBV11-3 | TGTGCCAGCAGCTTAGGAGCGAGCTCCTACAATGAGCAGTTCTTC | CASSLGASSYNEQFF
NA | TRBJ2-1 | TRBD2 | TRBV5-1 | TGCGCCAGCAGCCTGCGGACTAGCGGGAGGGGCGATGAGCAGTTCTTC | CASSLRTSGRGDEQFF
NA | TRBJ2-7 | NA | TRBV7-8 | TGTGCCAGCAGCTTAGCGTCAGGCCCCTACGAGCAGTACTTC | CASSLASGPYEQYF
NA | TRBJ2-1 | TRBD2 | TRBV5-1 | TGCGCCAGCACCCTCGCGGGAGGGATTGATGAGCAGTTCTTC | CASTLAGGIDEQFF
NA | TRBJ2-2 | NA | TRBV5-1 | TGCGCCAGCAGCTCGGGAAATAAGAACACCGGGGAGCTGTTTTTT | CASSSGNKNTGELFF
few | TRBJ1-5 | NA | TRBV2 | TGTGCCAGCAGTGAAGCAGAGGGTTATGGGCCCCAGCATTTT | CASSEAEGYGPQHF
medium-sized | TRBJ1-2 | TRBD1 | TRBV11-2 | TGTGCCAGCAGCTTAGTAGACAGGGATAGGCATGGCTACACCTTC | CASSLVDRDRHGYTF
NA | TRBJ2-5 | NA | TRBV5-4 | TGTGCCAGCAGCTTGGGGCGTGGGGGGTGGTTGGAGACCCAGTACTTC | CASSLGRGGWLETQYF
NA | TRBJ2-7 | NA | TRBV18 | TGTGCCAGCTCACCCGGTGCCGGTTCCGCCTACGAGCAGTACTTC | CASSPGAGSAYEQYF
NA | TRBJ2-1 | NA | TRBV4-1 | TGCGCCAGCAGCCAAGGGGCCAGGGGAGCTTTGGGTGAGCAGTTCTTC | CASSQGARGALGEQFF
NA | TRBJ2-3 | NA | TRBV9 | TGTGCCAGCAGCGTAGAGGCCAGGATGGATACGCAGTATTTT | CASSVEARMDTQYF
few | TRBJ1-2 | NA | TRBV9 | TGTGCCAGCAGCGTAGCTCCGGTCGATGGCTACACCTTC | CASSVAPVDGYTF
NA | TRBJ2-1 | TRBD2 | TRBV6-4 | TGTGCCAGCAGTGACGGGACTAGCGGCAATGAGCAGTTCTTC | CASSDGTSGNEQFF
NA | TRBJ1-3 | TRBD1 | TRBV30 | TGTGCCCTGGACAGGGATGGAAACACCATATATTTT | CALDRDGNTIYF
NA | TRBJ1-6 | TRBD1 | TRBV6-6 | TGTGCCAGCAGTTTCCGGGACAGACAAAATTCACCCCTCCACTTT | CASSFRDRQNSPLHF